This T cell receptor beta chain derives from a study of blood T cell repertoires in COVID-19. Assay: immunoSEQ multiplex PCR; the TCRdb copy retains only in-frame clones and omits some. Of around 150,000 clones listed, less than 85% are singletons. The CDR3 runs 17 residues. Germline V CDR1 and CDR2: SGHDT, YYEEEE. V shed 4 bases, J shed 0 bases, and the junction held 7 bases outside the gene matches. Sequencing used peripheral blood. This sequence joins TRBV5-6 and TRBJ2-6; 7 positions match TRBD1. The receptor was isolated from a woman aged 40 to 55 with COVID-19, enrolled during active disease. The CDR3 sequence is CASSPWTGYSGANVLTF. The CDR3 DNA sequence: TGTGCCAGCAGCCCATGGACAGGTTACTCTGGGGCCAACGTCCTGACTTTC. Supplemented by reference TRBV5-6 and TRBJ2-6, the full variable domain reads DAGVTQSPTHLIKTRGQQVTLRCSPKSGHDTVSWYQQALGQGPQFIFQYYEEEERQRGNFPDRFSGHQFPNYSSELNVNALLLGDSALYLCASSPWTGYSGANVLTFGAGSRLTVL.